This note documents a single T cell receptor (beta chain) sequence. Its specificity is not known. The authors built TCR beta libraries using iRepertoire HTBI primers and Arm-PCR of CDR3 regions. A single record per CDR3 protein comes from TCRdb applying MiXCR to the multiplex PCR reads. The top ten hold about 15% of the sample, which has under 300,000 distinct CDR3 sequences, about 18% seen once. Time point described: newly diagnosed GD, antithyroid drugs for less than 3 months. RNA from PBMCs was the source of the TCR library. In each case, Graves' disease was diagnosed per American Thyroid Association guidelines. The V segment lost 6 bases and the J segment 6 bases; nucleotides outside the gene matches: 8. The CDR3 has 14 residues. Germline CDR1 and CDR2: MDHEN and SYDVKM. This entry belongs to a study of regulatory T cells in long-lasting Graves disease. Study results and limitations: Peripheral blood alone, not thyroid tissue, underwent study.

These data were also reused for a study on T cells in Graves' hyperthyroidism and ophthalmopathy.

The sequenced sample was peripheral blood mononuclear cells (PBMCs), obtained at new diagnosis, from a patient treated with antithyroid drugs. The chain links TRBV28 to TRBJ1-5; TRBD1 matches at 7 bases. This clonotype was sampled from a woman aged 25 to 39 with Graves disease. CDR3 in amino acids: CASSPDRDTQPQHF. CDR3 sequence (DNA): TGTGCCAGCAGCCCTGACAGGGATACTCAGCCCCAGCATTTT.